What follows describes a single T cell receptor (beta chain). Antigen: not known. These data originate in a study of identical twins. From the 5' RACE reads, TCRdb called clonotypes with MiXCR, one entry per CDR3 protein. This sample has some 500,000 distinct CDR3 sequences, with 14% found just once. Study outcomes and limitations: Twins showed weaker excess sharing in their beta out-of-frame sequences. Whereas memory repertoires showed no such difference, abundant cord blood beta clonotypes carried fewer insertions.

Trimming pared 4 bases from V and 4 bases from J, leaving 5 bases between. The CDR3 runs to 11 residues. CDR1 and CDR2 from the germline V gene are ENHRY and SYGVKD. The sample also formed part of further work on yellow fever vaccine responses in identical twins. As reported in that work: The authors reported partly convergent, partly personalized vaccine responses in identical twins.

The TCR was taken from a woman between 18 and 29 years old in good health. The rearrangement links TRBV10-3 to TRBJ2-7; D is unresolved. The material sequenced was CD4+ T cells sorted from blood. The CDR3 loop is CAISAGYEQYF. The CDR3 coding sequence is TGTGCCATCAGTGCCGGATACGAGCAGTACTTC.